Listed below are T cell receptor beta chains from one sample, sequenced in a study of response to subunit inactivated influenza vaccine. TCRdb used MiXCR to reprocess the RT-PCR reads, holding one entry per CDR3 protein. The sample carries hundreds of thousands of distinct CDR3 sequences, around 14% recorded once. The specimen comprised PBMCs from blood, sampled 14 days before vaccination. Every receptor here comes from a man between 45 and 60 years old who received an inactivated influenza vaccine. Each CDR3 is given with its conserved first and last residue. D genes are given only for firm matches. Size values are once, few and many counts, or a class for expanded clones, and some rows have none.

d_call j_call v_call clone_size cdr3_aa cdr3_nt
TRBD2 TRBJ2-3 TRBV4-2 - CASSQAPAGGVDTQYF TGTGCCAGCAGCCAAGCCCCAGCGGGAGGGGTAGATACGCAGTATTTT
TRBD1 TRBJ1-6 TRBV12-3/TRBV12-4 few CASSGQGGSPLHF TGTGCCAGCAGTGGACAGGGAGGTTCACCCCTCCACTTT
TRBD2 TRBJ2-5 TRBV20-1 - CSAVLAGVVETQYF TGCAGTGCTGTTTTAGCGGGAGTTGTAGAGACCCAGTACTTC
- TRBJ2-7 TRBV5-5 - CASSPKGDEQYF TGTGCCAGCAGCCCCAAAGGGGACGAGCAGTACTTC
- TRBJ2-1 TRBV3-1 - CASEILLLGPYNVQFF TGTGCTAGTGAAATTCTCCTACTAGGGCCCTACAATGTGCAGTTCTTC
- TRBJ2-5 TRBV13 - CASSRRDGQETQYF TGTGCCAGCAGCAGAAGGGACGGCCAAGAGACCCAGTACTTC
- TRBJ2-1 TRBV7-8 - CASRDRTYNEQFF TGTGCCAGCCGAGACAGAACCTACAATGAGCAGTTCTTC
TRBD2 TRBJ2-2 TRBV20-1 few CSASWAGGGNTGELFF TGCAGTGCTAGTTGGGCGGGAGGGGGGAACACCGGGGAGCTGTTTTTT
- TRBJ2-1 TRBV20-1 many CSRGVAYNEQFF TGCTCAAGAGGGGTGGCCTACAATGAGCAGTTCTTC
- TRBJ2-7 TRBV28 - CASSNADGYEQYF TGTGCCAGCAGCAACGCAGATGGTTACGAGCAGTACTTC
TRBD2 TRBJ2-5 TRBV19 few CASSISRGGGQETQYF TGTGCCAGTAGTATCTCGCGGGGGGGAGGCCAAGAGACCCAGTACTTC
- TRBJ1-1 TRBV12-3/TRBV12-4 many CASSLARVRAAYTEAFF TGTGCCAGCAGTTTAGCGCGGGTGAGGGCGGCGTACACTGAAGCTTTCTTT
- TRBJ1-1 TRBV9 few CASKTGLMNTEAFF TGTGCCAGCAAAACAGGACTTATGAACACTGAAGCTTTCTTT
TRBD2 TRBJ2-7 TRBV20-1 few CSATRTPRTSGKLYEQYF TGCAGTGCTACCAGAACTCCGCGGACTAGCGGGAAGCTCTACGAGCAGTACTTC
- TRBJ2-3 TRBV28 many CASSFQGLSTDTQYF TGTGCCAGCAGTTTCCAGGGCCTTAGCACAGATACGCAGTATTTT
TRBD1 TRBJ2-2 TRBV27 - CASSSRQGAKPGELFF TGTGCCAGCAGTTCTAGACAGGGGGCTAAACCCGGGGAGCTGTTTTTT
- TRBJ2-1 TRBV5-1 many CASSLAGDRGYNEQFF TGCGCCAGCAGCTTGGCTGGGGACCGTGGGTACAATGAGCAGTTCTTC
- TRBJ2-5 TRBV3-1 few CASSHRTAQETQYF TGTGCCAGCAGCCACCGGACAGCCCAAGAGACCCAGTACTTC
- TRBJ1-2 TRBV5-6 - CASSWERGRSGYTF TGTGCCAGCAGCTGGGAGCGGGGCAGGAGTGGCTACACCTTC
TRBD2 TRBJ2-1 TRBV14 few CASSLLMGGVGNEQFF TGTGCCAGCAGCCTGCTGATGGGGGGGGTAGGCAATGAGCAGTTCTTC
- TRBJ1-5 TRBV7-9 - CASSAGVGNQPQHF TGTGCCAGCAGTGCAGGGGTGGGCAATCAGCCCCAGCATTTT
- TRBJ1-4 TRBV2 - CASSPGNSREKLFF TGTGCCAGCAGTCCCGGTAACTCAAGGGAAAAACTGTTTTTT
- TRBJ1-6 TRBV4-2 - CASSQDFWELSNSPLHF TGTGCCAGCAGCCAAGACTTTTGGGAGCTAAGTAATTCACCCCTCCACTTT
TRBD2 TRBJ2-7 TRBV5-1 - CASRAGTSGRALYEQYF TGCGCCAGCAGGGCCGGGACTAGCGGGAGGGCCCTCTACGAGCAGTACTTC
- TRBJ1-4 TRBV7-8 - CASSLASSGGLFF TGTGCCAGCAGCTTAGCCTCATCGGGGGGACTGTTTTTT
- TRBJ2-1 TRBV30 few CAWSPSAGRSYNEQFF TGTGCCTGGAGTCCCTCGGCCGGGCGATCCTACAATGAGCAGTTCTTC
TRBD2 TRBJ2-2 TRBV25-1 few CASRGTSGRASGRNTGELFF TGTGCCAGCAGGGGGACTAGCGGGAGGGCCTCCGGTCGAAACACCGGGGAGCTGTTTTTT
- TRBJ2-7 TRBV28 - CASSILMVLGGVSYEQYF TGTGCCAGCAGTATATTAATGGTACTGGGCGGAGTCTCCTACGAGCAGTACTTC
TRBD2 TRBJ2-3 TRBV10-3 many CAMSQAGGTDTQYF TGTGCCATGTCACAAGCGGGGGGCACAGATACGCAGTATTTT
- TRBJ1-1 TRBV11-2 many CASSLLQTEAFF TGTGCCAGCAGCTTACTGCAGACTGAAGCTTTCTTT
TRBD1 TRBJ2-7 TRBV29-1 - CSVEDNYGTENSYEQYF TGCAGCGTTGAAGATAACTATGGGACAGAGAATTCCTACGAGCAGTACTTC
TRBD2 TRBJ2-2 TRBV15 - CATARGGGPYSGELFF TGTGCCACCGCCCGGGGGGGAGGGCCTTATTCCGGGGAGCTGTTTTTT
- TRBJ2-5 TRBV5-1 few CASKRTGDQETQYF TGCGCCAGCAAGAGGACGGGGGACCAAGAGACCCAGTACTTC
- TRBJ1-5 TRBV20-1 - CSARSRRNQPQHF TGCAGTGCTAGATCCAGGCGAAATCAGCCCCAGCATTTT
- TRBJ1-2 TRBV28 - CASSLRPGATTFNYGYTF TGTGCCAGCAGTTTAAGGCCCGGGGCAACCACATTTAACTATGGCTACACCTTC
TRBD1 TRBJ1-3 TRBV20-1 few CSARVGTGIFSGNTIYF TGCAGTGCAAGAGTTGGGACAGGGATTTTCTCTGGAAACACCATATATTTT
TRBD1 TRBJ1-1 TRBV5-6 - CASSFWDRGPNTEAFF TGTGCCAGCAGCTTCTGGGACAGAGGGCCGAACACTGAAGCTTTCTTT
- TRBJ2-7 TRBV6-5 - CASSLDPQRVYEQYF TGTGCCAGCAGTTTGGACCCTCAGAGGGTCTACGAGCAGTACTTC
TRBD1 TRBJ2-7 TRBV7-2 once CASSIGWTGTYEQYF TGTGCCAGCAGCATTGGGTGGACAGGGACCTACGAGCAGTACTTC
- TRBJ2-3 TRBV12-3/TRBV12-4 few CASSPVGPASTDTQYF TGTGCCAGCAGTCCTGTGGGGCCGGCTAGCACAGATACGCAGTATTTT
- TRBJ2-2 TRBV5-1 - CASSLASDTGELFF TGCGCCAGCAGCTTGGCAAGCGACACCGGGGAGCTGTTTTTT
- TRBJ2-7 TRBV28 many CASPKLYEQYF TGTGCCAGCCCTAAACTCTACGAGCAGTACTTC
- TRBJ2-2 TRBV28 few CASSWQINTGELFF TGTGCCAGCAGTTGGCAGATTAACACCGGGGAGCTGTTTTTT
- TRBJ1-2 TRBV27 - CASSLRAGVGYGYTF TGTGCCAGCAGTTTACGGGCAGGGGTGGGCTATGGCTACACCTTC
TRBD1 TRBJ2-7 TRBV25-1 few CASSAWTGVNGEQYF TGTGCCAGCAGTGCCTGGACAGGGGTTAATGGGGAGCAGTACTTC
TRBD1 TRBJ2-3 TRBV7-3 few CASSLRTGVTDTQYF TGTGCCAGCAGCTTGCGGACAGGGGTCACAGATACGCAGTATTTT